This entry concerns a single T cell receptor beta chain. Method: immunoSEQ multiplex PCR; TCRdb's copy keeps in-frame clones and lacks some. This sample has about 110,000 clones, with more than 80% found just once. This sample is drawn from a study of T cell changes during pregnancy in multiple sclerosis. The CDR3 covers 16 residues. V was trimmed by 0 bases and J by 2 bases, leaving 13 bases between them. Per germline, CDR1 LNHDA and CDR2 SQIVND (reference sequence). Specimen: peripheral blood, collected before pregnancy. The chain carries TRBV19 and TRBJ1-2, with D perhaps TRBD1 (6 bases). This TCR was recovered from a female donor with multiple sclerosis, enrolled in a pregnancy study. The CDR3 DNA is TGTGCCAGTAGTATAGAGTTGGGGGCGCAGAACTATGGCTACACCTTC. Protein: CASSIELGAQNYGYTF.